The rows below give T cell receptor beta chains drawn from one sample of a study of cytomegalovirus exposure and HLA in healthy donors. The table came from immunoSEQ multiplex PCR; TCRdb's copy has only in-frame clones and leaves some out. Of about 82,000 clones in the sample, roughly 9.1% were seen once. The sequencing sample was made of PBMCs. The receptors come from a man aged 55-75 years in good health and CMV-seropositive. Each CDR3 is given with its conserved first and last residue. D genes are given only for firm matches. Clone size, where shown, is once, few, many, or a class for clones that have expanded.

CDR3 DNA: TGTGCCAGCAGCTACTACCAGACAGCGGGGGACACTGAAGCTTTCTTT
CDR3 protein: CASSYYQTAGDTEAFF
V gene: TRBV6-5
J gene: TRBJ1-1
D gene: .
clone size: few

CDR3 DNA: TGTGCCAGCAGTTTGACAGGCTATAGCAATCAGCCCCAGCATTTT
CDR3 protein: CASSLTGYSNQPQHF
V gene: TRBV27
J gene: TRBJ1-5
D gene: .
clone size: few

CDR3 DNA: TGTGCCAGCAGTTCAGTACAGGGAACTAATGAAAAACTGTTTTTT
CDR3 protein: CASSSVQGTNEKLFF
V gene: TRBV28
J gene: TRBJ1-4
D gene: .
clone size: .

CDR3 DNA: TGTGCCAGCAGCTCCATGCGAACAGGCCCGACGAAGGTCTACGAGCAGTACTTC
CDR3 protein: CASSSMRTGPTKVYEQYF
V gene: TRBV7-9
J gene: TRBJ2-7
D gene: .
clone size: few

CDR3 DNA: TGTGCCAGTAGTGCATACGGGACAGGGACGACTGAAGCTTTCTTT
CDR3 protein: CASSAYGTGTTEAFF
V gene: TRBV19
J gene: TRBJ1-1
D gene: TRBD1
clone size: .

CDR3 DNA: TGTGCCAGCAGTTCAACAGCATACACTGAAGCTTTCTTT
CDR3 protein: CASSSTAYTEAFF
V gene: TRBV27
J gene: TRBJ1-1
D gene: .
clone size: .

CDR3 DNA: TGTGCCATCAGGCCCGGGACAGGGGATAATCAGCCCCAGCATTTT
CDR3 protein: CAIRPGTGDNQPQHF
V gene: TRBV10-3
J gene: TRBJ1-5
D gene: TRBD1
clone size: few

CDR3 DNA: TGTGCCAGTAGTATTCAATCTGGAGTCCCGAGTGAGCAGTTCTTC
CDR3 protein: CASSIQSGVPSEQFF
V gene: TRBV19
J gene: TRBJ2-1
D gene: .
clone size: few

CDR3 DNA: TGTGCCAGCAGCTTACAGGGTTCCGATGAGCAGTTCTTC
CDR3 protein: CASSLQGSDEQFF
V gene: TRBV5-8
J gene: TRBJ2-1
D gene: .
clone size: few

CDR3 DNA: TGTGCCAGTCGGGGGGACTCTGGAAACACCATATATTTT
CDR3 protein: CASRGDSGNTIYF
V gene: TRBV19
J gene: TRBJ1-3
D gene: .
clone size: .

CDR3 DNA: TGCGCCAGCAGGCAAACTAGCGGCGCCTACAATGAGCAGTTCTTC
CDR3 protein: CASRQTSGAYNEQFF
V gene: TRBV10-2
J gene: TRBJ2-1
D gene: TRBD2
clone size: .

CDR3 DNA: TGTGCCAGCCTCGGGACAGGGCACACCGGGGAGCTGTTTTTT
CDR3 protein: CASLGTGHTGELFF
V gene: TRBV2
J gene: TRBJ2-2
D gene: TRBD1
clone size: .

CDR3 DNA: TGTGCCACCAGCAGAGATAGCCAGGGGGATCAGCCCCAGCATTTT
CDR3 protein: CATSRDSQGDQPQHF
V gene: TRBV15
J gene: TRBJ1-5
D gene: TRBD1
clone size: .

CDR3 DNA: TGCGCCAGCAGCTTGGCGGGGGGCCAGAGGGAGCAGTTCTTC
CDR3 protein: CASSLAGGQREQFF
V gene: TRBV5-1
J gene: TRBJ2-1
D gene: .
clone size: few

CDR3 DNA: TGTGCCAGCAGTTACTCGAACAGGGGGGTTTACAATGAGCAGTTCTTC
CDR3 protein: CASSYSNRGVYNEQFF
V gene: TRBV6-5
J gene: TRBJ2-1
D gene: TRBD1
clone size: .

CDR3 DNA: TGCGCCAGCAGCTTGGGGAGCTCTGGAAACACCATATATTTT
CDR3 protein: CASSLGSSGNTIYF
V gene: TRBV5-1
J gene: TRBJ1-3
D gene: .
clone size: .

CDR3 DNA: TGCGCCAGCAGCTTGCCTGTGGCGAACACTGAAGCTTTCTTT
CDR3 protein: CASSLPVANTEAFF
V gene: TRBV5-1
J gene: TRBJ1-1
D gene: .
clone size: .

CDR3 DNA: TGTGCCAGCTCACCATTCAGGGATCAGCCCCAGCATTTT
CDR3 protein: CASSPFRDQPQHF
V gene: TRBV18
J gene: TRBJ1-5
D gene: .
clone size: few

CDR3 DNA: TGCGCCAGCTCGGGACAGTTGAACACTGAAGCTTTCTTT
CDR3 protein: CASSGQLNTEAFF
V gene: TRBV10-2
J gene: TRBJ1-1
D gene: TRBD1
clone size: .

CDR3 DNA: TGTGCCAGCAGGGATCAGGGGGCTTTCGGAGGCTACACCTTC
CDR3 protein: CASRDQGAFGGYTF
V gene: TRBV28
J gene: TRBJ1-2
D gene: TRBD1
clone size: .

CDR3 DNA: TGCGCCAGCAGCCAAGGTAATGGGGAGACCCTAAACTATGGCTACACCTTC
CDR3 protein: CASSQGNGETLNYGYTF
V gene: TRBV4-1
J gene: TRBJ1-2
D gene: .
clone size: few

CDR3 DNA: TGTGCCAGCAGGGATGCAGGGGACAATCAGCCCCAGCATTTT
CDR3 protein: CASRDAGDNQPQHF
V gene: TRBV2
J gene: TRBJ1-5
D gene: .
clone size: few

CDR3 DNA: TGTGCCAGCTCATCTCGACAGGGAAGCACCGGGGAGCTGTTTTTT
CDR3 protein: CASSSRQGSTGELFF
V gene: TRBV18
J gene: TRBJ2-2
D gene: TRBD1
clone size: .

CDR3 DNA: TGCGCCAGCAGTCCCGGGGGGCTTTACAATGAGCAGTTCTTC
CDR3 protein: CASSPGGLYNEQFF
V gene: TRBV10-1
J gene: TRBJ2-1
D gene: .
clone size: .

CDR3 DNA: TGTGCCAGCAGCTTAGCCTCAGGGTACAGGGGAGAAAAACTGTTTTTT
CDR3 protein: CASSLASGYRGEKLFF
V gene: TRBV11-2
J gene: TRBJ1-4
D gene: TRBD1
clone size: .

CDR3 DNA: TGTGCCAGCAGTCTCGACAGGGGCCGGGAGACCCAGTACTTC
CDR3 protein: CASSLDRGRETQYF
V gene: TRBV28
J gene: TRBJ2-5
D gene: TRBD1
clone size: few

CDR3 DNA: TGTGCCAGCAGTCCAACAGGGCTCTTTTGGCCCCAGCATTTT
CDR3 protein: CASSPTGLFWPQHF
V gene: TRBV7-8
J gene: TRBJ1-5
D gene: .
clone size: few

CDR3 DNA: TGTGCCAGTAGCCCGGGTTCGAACGGGGACACTGAAGCTTTCTTT
CDR3 protein: CASSPGSNGDTEAFF
V gene: TRBV19
J gene: TRBJ1-1
D gene: .
clone size: .

CDR3 DNA: TGTGCCAGCAGTTTCGGCCGGACAGGGAGGGGTGAGCAGTTCTTC
CDR3 protein: CASSFGRTGRGEQFF
V gene: TRBV27
J gene: TRBJ2-1
D gene: .
clone size: .

CDR3 DNA: TGTGCCGGGGGGAAGAACAATGAGCAGTTCTTC
CDR3 protein: CAGGKNNEQFF
V gene: TRBV6-1
J gene: TRBJ2-1
D gene: .
clone size: few

CDR3 DNA: TGTGCCAGTAGACGGGACAGGGGGCCCGGGGAGCTGTTTTTT
CDR3 protein: CASRRDRGPGELFF
V gene: TRBV19
J gene: TRBJ2-2
D gene: TRBD1
clone size: few

CDR3 DNA: TGTGCCAGCAGCGCTTCTAGCGGGGGGGAAGAGACCCAGTACTTC
CDR3 protein: CASSASSGGEETQYF
V gene: TRBV9
J gene: TRBJ2-5
D gene: TRBD2
clone size: few

CDR3 DNA: TGTGCCAGCAGCTTAACCGCGGTTTCTCCCTATGGCTACACCTTC
CDR3 protein: CASSLTAVSPYGYTF
V gene: TRBV7-9
J gene: TRBJ1-2
D gene: .
clone size: .

CDR3 DNA: TGTGCCAGCAGCGGGACTAGCGGGGGAGGAAGATGGCAAGAGACCCAGTACTTC
CDR3 protein: CASSGTSGGGRWQETQYF
V gene: TRBV2
J gene: TRBJ2-5
D gene: TRBD2
clone size: few

CDR3 DNA: TGTGCCAGCAGGTGGGCAGGGGGCCCGAACACCGGGGAGCTGTTTTTT
CDR3 protein: CASRWAGGPNTGELFF
V gene: TRBV28
J gene: TRBJ2-2
D gene: TRBD1
clone size: .

CDR3 DNA: TGCGCCAGCAGCCCCAGCGGGCTAATCACAGATACGCAGTATTTT
CDR3 protein: CASSPSGLITDTQYF
V gene: TRBV5-1
J gene: TRBJ2-3
D gene: .
clone size: .

CDR3 DNA: TGTGCCAGCAGTGAGGGGCAGGGGGCCTTCAATGAGCAGTTCTTC
CDR3 protein: CASSEGQGAFNEQFF
V gene: TRBV6-1
J gene: TRBJ2-1
D gene: TRBD1
clone size: .

CDR3 DNA: TGCGCCAGCAGCCTAAGTCCCAACAGGGGAGAGGAGACCCAGTACTTC
CDR3 protein: CASSLSPNRGEETQYF
V gene: TRBV5-1
J gene: TRBJ2-5
D gene: TRBD1
clone size: few

CDR3 DNA: TGTGCCAGCAGCCCCGGGACTAGCGAAGCCACAGATACGCAGTATTTT
CDR3 protein: CASSPGTSEATDTQYF
V gene: TRBV7-6
J gene: TRBJ2-3
D gene: TRBD2
clone size: .

CDR3 DNA: TGTGCCAGCAGTGGGGGTAGCGGGAGGTACAATGAGCAGTTCTTC
CDR3 protein: CASSGGSGRYNEQFF
V gene: TRBV6-5
J gene: TRBJ2-1
D gene: TRBD2
clone size: .

CDR3 DNA: TGTGCCAGCAGCCCCGAGCCCTTGAACACCGGGGAGCTGTTTTTT
CDR3 protein: CASSPEPLNTGELFF
V gene: TRBV7-3
J gene: TRBJ2-2
D gene: .
clone size: few

CDR3 DNA: TGTGCCAGTAGTCCTAGCGGCCTTAACGGGGAGACCCAGTACTTC
CDR3 protein: CASSPSGLNGETQYF
V gene: TRBV19
J gene: TRBJ2-5
D gene: TRBD2
clone size: .

CDR3 DNA: TGTGCCAGCAGCCCCACTGACAGGGGCTCCTACGAGCAGTACTTC
CDR3 protein: CASSPTDRGSYEQYF
V gene: TRBV7-9
J gene: TRBJ2-7
D gene: TRBD1
clone size: .

CDR3 DNA: TGTGCCAGCAGCTTACTCGGCACAGATACGCAGTATTTT
CDR3 protein: CASSLLGTDTQYF
V gene: TRBV5-4
J gene: TRBJ2-3
D gene: .
clone size: .